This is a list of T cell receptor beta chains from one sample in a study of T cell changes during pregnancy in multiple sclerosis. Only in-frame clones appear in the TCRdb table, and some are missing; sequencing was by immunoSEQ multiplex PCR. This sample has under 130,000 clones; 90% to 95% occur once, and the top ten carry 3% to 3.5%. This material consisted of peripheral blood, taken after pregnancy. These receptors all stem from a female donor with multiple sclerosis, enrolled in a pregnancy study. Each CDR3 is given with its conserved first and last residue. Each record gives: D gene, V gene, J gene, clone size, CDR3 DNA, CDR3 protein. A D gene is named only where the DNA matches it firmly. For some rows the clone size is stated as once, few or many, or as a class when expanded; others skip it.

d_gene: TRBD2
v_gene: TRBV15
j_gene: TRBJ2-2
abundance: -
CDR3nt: TGTGCCACCACCGAGCGGGGGGTGAGCACCGGGGAGCTGTTTTTT
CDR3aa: CATTERGVSTGELFF

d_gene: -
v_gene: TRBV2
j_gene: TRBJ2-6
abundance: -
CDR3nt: TGTGCCACTGTGGACAGTGAGAAATCTGGGGCCAACGTCCTGACTTTC
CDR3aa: CATVDSEKSGANVLTF

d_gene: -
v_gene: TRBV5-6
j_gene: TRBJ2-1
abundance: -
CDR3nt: TGTGCCAGCAGCTTGAACCAGATCTACAATGAGCAGTTCTTC
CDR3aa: CASSLNQIYNEQFF

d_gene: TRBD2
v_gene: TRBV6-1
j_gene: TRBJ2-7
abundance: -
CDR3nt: TGTGCCAGCGGCCTGCGGGACTTGGGGAGGGACGAGCAGTACTTC
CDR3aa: CASGLRDLGRDEQYF

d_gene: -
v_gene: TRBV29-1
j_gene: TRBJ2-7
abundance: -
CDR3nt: TGCAGCGTTGAAGGGGACGCGGGGCGAAGCGAGCAGTACTTC
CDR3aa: CSVEGDAGRSEQYF

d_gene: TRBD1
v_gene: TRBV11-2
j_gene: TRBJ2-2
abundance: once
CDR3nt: TGTGCCAGCAGACCTCTACAGGGGGCGAACACCGGGGAGCTGTTTTTT
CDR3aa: CASRPLQGANTGELFF

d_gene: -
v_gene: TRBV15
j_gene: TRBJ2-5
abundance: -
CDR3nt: TGTGCCACGGAAGCCGGACAGCGCCAGTACTTC
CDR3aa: CATEAGQRQYF

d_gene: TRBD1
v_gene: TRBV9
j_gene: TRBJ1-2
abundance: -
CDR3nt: TGTGCCAGCAGCGCATACAGGGGGTCCAACTATGGCTACACCTTC
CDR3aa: CASSAYRGSNYGYTF

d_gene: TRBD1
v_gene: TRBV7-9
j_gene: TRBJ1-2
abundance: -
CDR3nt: TGTGCCAGCCAATCAGGGGGTCGATTCTATGGCTACACCTTC
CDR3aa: CASQSGGRFYGYTF

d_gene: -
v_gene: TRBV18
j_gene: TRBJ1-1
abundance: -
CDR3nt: TGTGCCAGCTCACCACGGGGGGACCTGGGGGGCACTGAAGCTTTCTTT
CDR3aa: CASSPRGDLGGTEAFF

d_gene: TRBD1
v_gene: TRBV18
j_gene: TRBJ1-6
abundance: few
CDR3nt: TGTGCCAGCTCACAGGACAGGGTTTCACCCCTCCACTTT
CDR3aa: CASSQDRVSPLHF

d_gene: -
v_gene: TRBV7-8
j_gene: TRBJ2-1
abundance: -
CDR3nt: TGTGCCAGCAGCTTAAACGGGGGGCTTGAGCAGTTCTTC
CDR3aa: CASSLNGGLEQFF

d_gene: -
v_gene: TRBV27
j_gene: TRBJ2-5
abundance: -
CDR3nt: TGTGCCAGCAGGGGGTTCGGATGGGGGCGCGAAGAGACCCAGTACTTC
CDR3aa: CASRGFGWGREETQYF

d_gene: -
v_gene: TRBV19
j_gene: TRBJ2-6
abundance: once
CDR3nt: TGTGCCTGCAGGGGCCCACACTCTGGGGCCAACGTCCTGACTTTC
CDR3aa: CACRGPHSGANVLTF

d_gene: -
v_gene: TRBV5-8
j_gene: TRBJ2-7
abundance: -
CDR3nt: TGTGCCAGCAGCTTGCAGGGAGGCTACGAGCAGTACTTC
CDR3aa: CASSLQGGYEQYF

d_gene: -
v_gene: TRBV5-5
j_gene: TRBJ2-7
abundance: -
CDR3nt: TGTGCCAGCAGCCCCCACCAAGGGGCGCGCGGCGAGCAGTACTTC
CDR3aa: CASSPHQGARGEQYF

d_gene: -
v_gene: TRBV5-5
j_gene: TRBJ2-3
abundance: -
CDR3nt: TGTGCCAGCAGCTTTCGGGCGGGATCTAGAGATACGCAGTATTTT
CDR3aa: CASSFRAGSRDTQYF

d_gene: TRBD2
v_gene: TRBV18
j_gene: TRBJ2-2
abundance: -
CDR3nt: TGTGCCAGCGATCCGGGACTAGCAGCGACCGGGGAGCTGTTTTTT
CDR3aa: CASDPGLAATGELFF

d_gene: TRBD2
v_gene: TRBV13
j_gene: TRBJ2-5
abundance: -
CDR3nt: TGTGCCAGCAGCTTAGGTGGGGGCGGGGGGGCAGAAGAGACCCAGTACTTC
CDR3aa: CASSLGGGGGAEETQYF

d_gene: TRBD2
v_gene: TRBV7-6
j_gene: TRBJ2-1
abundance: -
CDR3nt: TGTGCCAGCAGCCGGACTAGCGGGGGGGCCGTCTACAATGAGCAGTTCTTC
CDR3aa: CASSRTSGGAVYNEQFF

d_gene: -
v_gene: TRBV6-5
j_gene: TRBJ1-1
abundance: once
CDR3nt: TGTGCCAGCAGTTACGGGACACAGGGAGCTTTCTTT
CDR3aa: CASSYGTQGAFF